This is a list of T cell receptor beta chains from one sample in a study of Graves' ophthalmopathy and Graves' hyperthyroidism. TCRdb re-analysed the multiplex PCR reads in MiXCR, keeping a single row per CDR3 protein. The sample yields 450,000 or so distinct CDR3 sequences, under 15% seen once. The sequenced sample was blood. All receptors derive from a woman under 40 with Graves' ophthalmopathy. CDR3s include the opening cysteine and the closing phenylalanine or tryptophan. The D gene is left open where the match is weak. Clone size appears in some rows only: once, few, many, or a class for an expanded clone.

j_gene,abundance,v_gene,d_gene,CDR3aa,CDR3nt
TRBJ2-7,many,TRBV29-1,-,CSAVGKTYEQYF,TGCAGCGCCGTGGGAAAGACCTACGAGCAGTACTTC
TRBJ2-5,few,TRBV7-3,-,CASSPAGQYQETQYF,TGTGCCAGCAGCCCCGCGGGACAATACCAAGAGACCCAGTACTTC
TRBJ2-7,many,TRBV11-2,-,CASSLGWDEQYF,TGTGCCAGCAGCTTAGGTTGGGACGAGCAGTACTTC
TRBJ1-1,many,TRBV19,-,CATLAGGPEAFF,TGTGCCACCCTGGCTGGGGGCCCCGAAGCTTTCTTT
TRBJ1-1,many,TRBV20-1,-,CRAEGLDTEAFF,TGCAGAGCGGAGGGTCTGGACACTGAAGCTTTCTTT
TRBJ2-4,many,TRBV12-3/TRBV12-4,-,CASSLRPGWGKNIQYF,TGTGCCAGCAGTTTACGCCCAGGGTGGGGCAAAAACATTCAGTACTTC
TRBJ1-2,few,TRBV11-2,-,CASSLFGLERGYTF,TGTGCCAGCAGCTTATTCGGCTTGGAGAGAGGCTACACCTTC
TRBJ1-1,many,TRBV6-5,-,CASSYGQRNTEAFF,TGTGCCAGCAGTTACGGTCAGAGGAACACTGAAGCTTTCTTT
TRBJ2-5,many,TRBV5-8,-,CASSSTDGGAYQETQYF,TGTGCCAGCAGCTCCACGGACGGTGGGGCCTACCAAGAGACCCAGTACTTC
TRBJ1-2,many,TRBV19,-,CASVNNYYGYTF,TGTGCCAGTGTCAACAACTACTATGGCTACACCTTC
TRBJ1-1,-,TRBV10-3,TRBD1,CAIRGQVGTEAFF,TGTGCCATCAGAGGACAGGTGGGGACTGAAGCTTTCTTT
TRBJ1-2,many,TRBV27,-,CASRDPNYGYTF,TGTGCCAGCAGGGATCCAAACTATGGCTACACCTTC
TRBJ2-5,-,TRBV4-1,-,CASSQAPLETQYF,TGCGCCAGCAGCCAAGCCCCCCTAGAGACCCAGTACTTC
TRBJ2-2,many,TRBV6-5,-,CASSYVAAGELFF,TGTGCCAGCAGTTACGTCGCCGCCGGGGAGCTGTTTTTT
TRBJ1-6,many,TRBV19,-,CASSGQGNSPLHF,TGTGCCAGTAGTGGGCAGGGCAATTCACCCCTCCACTTT
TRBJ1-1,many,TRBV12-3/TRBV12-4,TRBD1,CASSQTGQGNPEAFF,TGTGCCAGCAGTCAAACGGGACAGGGGAACCCTGAAGCTTTCTTT